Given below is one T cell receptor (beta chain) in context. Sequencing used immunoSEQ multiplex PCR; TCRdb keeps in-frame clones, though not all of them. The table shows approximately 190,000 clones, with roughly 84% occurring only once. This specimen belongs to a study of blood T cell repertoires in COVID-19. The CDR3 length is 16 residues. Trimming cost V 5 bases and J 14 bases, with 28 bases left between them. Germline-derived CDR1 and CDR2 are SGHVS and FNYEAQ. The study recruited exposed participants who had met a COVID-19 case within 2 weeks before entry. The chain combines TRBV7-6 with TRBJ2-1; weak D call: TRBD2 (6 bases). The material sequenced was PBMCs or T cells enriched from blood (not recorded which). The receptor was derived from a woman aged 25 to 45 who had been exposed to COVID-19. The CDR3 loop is CASSPRGQQSIWEEFF. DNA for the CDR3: TGTGCCAGCAGCCCGAGGGGCCAACAATCCATTTGGGAGGAGTTCTTC.